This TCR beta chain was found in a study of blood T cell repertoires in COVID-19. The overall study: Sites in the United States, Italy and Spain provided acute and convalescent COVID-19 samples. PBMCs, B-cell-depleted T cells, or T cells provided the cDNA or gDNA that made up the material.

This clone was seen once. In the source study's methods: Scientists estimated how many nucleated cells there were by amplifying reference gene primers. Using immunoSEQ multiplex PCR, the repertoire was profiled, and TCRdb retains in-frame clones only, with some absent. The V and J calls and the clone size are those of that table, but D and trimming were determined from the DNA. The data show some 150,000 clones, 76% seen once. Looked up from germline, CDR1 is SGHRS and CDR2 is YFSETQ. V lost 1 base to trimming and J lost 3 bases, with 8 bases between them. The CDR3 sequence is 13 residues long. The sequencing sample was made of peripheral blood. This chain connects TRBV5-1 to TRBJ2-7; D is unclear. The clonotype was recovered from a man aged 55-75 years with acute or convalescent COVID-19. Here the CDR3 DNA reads TGCGCCAGCAGCTTGAAAACAGACTACGAGCAGTACTTC. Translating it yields CASSLKTDYEQYF.